One and the same sample provided the 10 T cell receptor beta chains below, sequenced in a study of shared clonotypes between healthy human individuals (dated by TCRdb to between 2020 and 2021). CD8 naive samples were obtained by positive selection for CCR7 among CD45RO-negative cells, yielding a CD45RA+CCR7+ population from which TemRA cells were excluded. The library was built by means of the immunoSEQ multiplex PCR assay. TCRdb stores this immuneACCESS table with in-frame sequences only. Part of the clones is absent; in the studies checked, under half of the shortfall reflects unresolved V genes, and no reason is known for the rest. For this sample the table gives hundreds of thousands of clones, of which about 96% were detected only once. About 0.11% of the sample is in the top ten clones. Sequenced input: naive CD8+ T cells sorted from blood. The meaning of the sample's cell subset or site label: CD45RA+CCR7+. The source is a woman aged 25-40 years in good health.

This chain uses TRBV27 with TRBJ2-3; D might be TRBD2 (5 bases). Germline values: CDR1 MNHEY, CDR2 SMNVEV (reference sequence). With 5 bases removed from V and 0 bases from J, the gap between germline ends came to 12 bases. The CDR3 length is 15 residues. This chain's CDR3 is CASSPGISSTDTQYF. The CDR3 region has the DNA TGTGCCAGCAGTCCCGGGATTTCTAGCACAGATACGCAGTATTTT.

The chain has TRBV5-8 and TRBJ2-7; 10 nucleotides agree with TRBD2. With V trimmed by 5 bases and J by 2 bases, 13 bases remained unmatched. CDR1 SGHTS and CDR2 YDEGEE come from the germline V gene. This CDR3 is 17 amino acids long. The CDR3 loop reads CASSLAGELGLPYEQYF. CDR3 coding DNA: TGTGCCAGCAGTCTAGCGGGAGAGTTAGGCCTGCCCTACGAGCAGTACTTC.

The rearrangement joins TRBV19 to TRBJ1-1; the D is unclear. Germline V gene lookup returns CDR1 LNHDA and CDR2 SQIVND (reference sequence). The V end lost 0 bases, the J end lost 1 base, and 3 bases lay between the germline ends. The CDR3 contains 13 residues. DNA for the CDR3: TGTGCCAGTAGTATAGACGGGAACACTGAAGCTTTCTTT. It encodes CASSIDGNTEAFF.

The gene calls are TRBV11-2 and TRBJ1-3; D not certain. The CDR3 has 13 amino acids. V was trimmed by 5 bases and J by 6 bases, leaving 11 bases between them. Germline-derived CDR1 and CDR2 are SGHAT and FQNNGV. The CDR3 region has the DNA TGTGCCAGCAGCCCACAGACAATAAACACCATATATTTT. Its protein is CASSPQTINTIYF. Variable domain in full (rest from reference TRBV11-2 and TRBJ1-3): EAGVAQSPRYKIIEKRQSVAFWCNPISGHATLYWYQQILGQGPKLLIQFQNNGVVDDSQLPKDRFSAERLKGVDSTLKIQPAKLEDSAVYLCASSPQTINTIYFGEGSWLTVV.

The CDR3 nucleotides are TGTGCCAGCAGCTTAGCCCAGGGGGCGGTCAACGAGCAGTACTTC. Translating it yields CASSLAQGAVNEQYF. The V call is TRBV7-9, the J call TRBJ2-7; TRBD1 matches at 8 bases. V shed 0 bases, J shed 5 bases, and the junction held 6 bases outside the gene matches. The CDR3 is 15 residues long. Germline CDR1 SEHNR, CDR2 FQNEAQ (reference sequence).

This chain joins TRBV27 and TRBJ2-7; TRBD1 agrees at 9 bases. This CDR3 spans 13 amino acids. Germline V lookup: CDR1 MNHEY, CDR2 SMNVEV (reference sequence). With V trimmed by 6 bases and J by 6 bases, 6 bases remained unmatched. The CDR3 loop reads CASSPDRGSEQYF. As DNA, the CDR3 is TGTGCCAGCAGCCCCGACAGGGGGTCCGAGCAGTACTTC.

This chain links TRBV28 with TRBJ1-5, with D perhaps matching TRBD1 (5 bases). CDR1 and CDR2 from the germline V gene are MDHEN and SYDVKM. V lost 2 bases and J 7 bases, leaving 9 bases between the germline ends. This CDR3 region has 13 residues. CDR3 in DNA: TGTGCCAGCAGTTTAGACTGGGGGCAGCCCCAGCATTTT. Translating gives CASSLDWGQPQHF.

The chain joins TRBV5-4 to TRBJ2-1; D ambiguous. The CDR3 contains 14 residues. CDR1 and CDR2 (germline): SGHNT, YYREEE (reference sequence). V lost 4 bases, J lost 5 bases, and 13 bases lay in between. CDR3 amino acids: CASSKIESHNEQFF. In nucleotides, the CDR3 is TGTGCCAGCAGCAAGATAGAATCCCACAATGAGCAGTTCTTC.

This clone has just one count. This sample also contains other DNA sequences that code for the same CDR3. The chain joins TRBV27 to TRBJ1-5; D not certain. Germline V gene data show CDR1 as MNHEY and CDR2 as SMNVEV (reference sequence). The CDR3 loop spans 13 amino acids. V lost 3 bases, J lost 1 base, and 4 bases lay in between. The CDR3 sequence: CASSLTSNQPQHF. The CDR3 DNA follows: TGTGCCAGCAGTTTGACGAGCAATCAGCCCCAGCATTTT.

The chain uses TRBV5-6 and TRBJ2-2, with D perhaps matching TRBD1 (6 bases). Germline lookup yields CDR1 SGHDT and CDR2 YYEEEE. Trimming cost V 4 bases and J 4 bases, with 8 bases left between them. This CDR3 has 13 residues. The CDR3 loop is CASSAGVTGELFF. CDR3 sequence (DNA): TGTGCCAGCAGCGCAGGGGTCACCGGGGAGCTGTTTTTT.